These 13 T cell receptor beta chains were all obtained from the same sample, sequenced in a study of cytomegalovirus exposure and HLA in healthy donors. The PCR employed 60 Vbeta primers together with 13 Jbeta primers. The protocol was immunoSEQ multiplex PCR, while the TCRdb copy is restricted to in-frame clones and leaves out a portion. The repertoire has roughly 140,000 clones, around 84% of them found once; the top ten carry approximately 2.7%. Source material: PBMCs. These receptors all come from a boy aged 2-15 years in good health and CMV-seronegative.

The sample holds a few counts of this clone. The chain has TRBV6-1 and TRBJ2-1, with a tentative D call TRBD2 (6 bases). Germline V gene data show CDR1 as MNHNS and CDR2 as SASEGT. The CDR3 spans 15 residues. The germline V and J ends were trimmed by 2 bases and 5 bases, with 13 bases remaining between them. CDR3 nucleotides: TGTGCCAGCAGTGAAAAGGATAGCGGCCACAATGAGCAGTTCTTC. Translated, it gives CASSEKDSGHNEQFF.

In DNA, the CDR3 is TGCGCCAGCAGCCAAGAAACTTGGCCTAGCGGCCAAGAGACCCAGTACTTC. Its protein product is CASSQETWPSGQETQYF. The V gene is TRBV4-3, the J gene TRBJ2-5, with 7 bases that match TRBD2. CDR1 is LGHNA, CDR2 YSLEER, per germline. The CDR3 sequence is 17 residues long. The junction had 8 bases not matched to a gene; V was cut back by 0 bases and J by 1 base.

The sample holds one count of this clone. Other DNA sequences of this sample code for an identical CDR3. The CDR3 nucleotides are TGTGCCAGCAGCTCCTCAGGGTACGACACTGAAGCTTTCTTT. Translation: CASSSSGYDTEAFF. V gene TRBV14 combines with J gene TRBJ1-1, with D possibly matching TRBD1 (5 bases). The CDR3 runs 14 residues. Trimming pared 5 bases from V and 3 bases from J, leaving 13 bases between. Germline CDR1 is SGHDN and CDR2 is FVKESK.

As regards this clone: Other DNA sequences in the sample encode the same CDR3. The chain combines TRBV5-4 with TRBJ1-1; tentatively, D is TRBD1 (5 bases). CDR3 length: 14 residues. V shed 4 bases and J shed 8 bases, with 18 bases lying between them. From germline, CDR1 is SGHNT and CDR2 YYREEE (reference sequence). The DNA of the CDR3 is TGTGCCAGCAGCCGGGAGGGACTGGGCACCGAAGCTTTCTTT. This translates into CASSREGLGTEAFF.

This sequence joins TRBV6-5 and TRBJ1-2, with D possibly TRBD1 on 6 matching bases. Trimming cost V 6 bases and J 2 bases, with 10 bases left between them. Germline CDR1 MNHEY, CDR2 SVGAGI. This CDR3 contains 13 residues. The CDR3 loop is CASSRRGNYGYTF. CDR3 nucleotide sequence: TGTGCCAGCAGCCGCAGGGGCAACTATGGCTACACCTTC.

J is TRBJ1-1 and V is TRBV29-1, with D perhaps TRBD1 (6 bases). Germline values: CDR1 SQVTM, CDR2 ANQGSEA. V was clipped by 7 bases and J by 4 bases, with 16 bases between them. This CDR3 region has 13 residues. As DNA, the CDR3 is TGCAGCGGATGGGGGGGCGAGAGCACTGAAGCTTTCTTT. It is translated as CSGWGGESTEAFF.

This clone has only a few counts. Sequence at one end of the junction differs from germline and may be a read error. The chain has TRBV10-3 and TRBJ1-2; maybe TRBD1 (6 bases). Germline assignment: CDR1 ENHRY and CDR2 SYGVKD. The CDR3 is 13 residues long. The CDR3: CAIGDQGHYGYTF. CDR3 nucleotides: TGTGCCATCGGTGATCAGGGGCACTATGGCTACACCTTC.

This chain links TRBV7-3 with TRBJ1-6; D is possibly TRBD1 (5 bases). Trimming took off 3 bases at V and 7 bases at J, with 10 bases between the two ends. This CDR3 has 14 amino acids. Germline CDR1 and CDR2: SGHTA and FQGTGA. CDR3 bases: TGTGCCAGCAGCTTTCAGGGAAGCAATTCACCCCTCCACTTT. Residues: CASSFQGSNSPLHF.

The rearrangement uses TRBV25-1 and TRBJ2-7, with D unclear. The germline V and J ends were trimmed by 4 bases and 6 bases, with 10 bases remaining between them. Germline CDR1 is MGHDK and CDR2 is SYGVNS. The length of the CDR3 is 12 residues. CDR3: CASSAISGEQYF. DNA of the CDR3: TGTGCCAGCAGTGCCATTTCGGGCGAGCAGTACTTC.

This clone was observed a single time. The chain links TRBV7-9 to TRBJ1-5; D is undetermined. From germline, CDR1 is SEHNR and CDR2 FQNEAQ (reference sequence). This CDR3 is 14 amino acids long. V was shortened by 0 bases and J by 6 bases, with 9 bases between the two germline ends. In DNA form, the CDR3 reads TGTGCCAGCAGCTTAGCGGGTCCGGGTCAGCCCCAGCATTTT. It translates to CASSLAGPGQPQHF.

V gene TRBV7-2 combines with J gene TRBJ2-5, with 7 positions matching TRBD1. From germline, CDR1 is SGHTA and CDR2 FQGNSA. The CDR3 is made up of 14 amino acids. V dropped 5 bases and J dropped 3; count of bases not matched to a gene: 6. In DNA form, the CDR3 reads TGTGCCAGCAGCCCCAGGACAGGTGAAGAGACCCAGTACTTC. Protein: CASSPRTGEETQYF.

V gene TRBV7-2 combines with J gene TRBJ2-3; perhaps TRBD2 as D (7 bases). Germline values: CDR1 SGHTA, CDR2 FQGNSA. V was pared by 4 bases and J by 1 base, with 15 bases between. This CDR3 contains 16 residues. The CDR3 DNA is TGTGCCAGCAGCTCCGAATGGGGGGGCGGCACAGATACGCAGTATTTT. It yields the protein CASSSEWGGGTDTQYF. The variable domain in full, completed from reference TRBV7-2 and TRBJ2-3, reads GAGVSQSPSNKVTEKGKDVELRCDPISGHTALYWYRQSLGQGLEFLIYFQGNSAPDKSGLPSDRFSAERTGGSVSTLTIQRTQQEDSAVYLCASSSEWGGGTDTQYFGPGTRLTVL.

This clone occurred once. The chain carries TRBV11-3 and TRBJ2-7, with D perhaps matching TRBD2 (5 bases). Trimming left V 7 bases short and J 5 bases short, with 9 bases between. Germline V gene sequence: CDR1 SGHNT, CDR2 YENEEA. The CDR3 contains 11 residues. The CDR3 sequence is CASTFGDEQYF. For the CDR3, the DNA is TGTGCCAGCACCTTCGGGGACGAGCAGTACTTC.